Listed here are 2 T cell receptor beta chains from one sample, sequenced in a study of blood T cell repertoires in COVID-19. The protocol was immunoSEQ multiplex PCR, while the TCRdb copy is restricted to in-frame clones and leaves out a portion. Of around 9,500 clones listed, about 91% were seen once; the top ten hold approximately 4%. Sequenced material: peripheral blood. The receptors stem from a woman aged 45-65 years with active COVID-19.

CDR3 amino acids: CASSLNGAYEQYF. DNA for the CDR3: TGTGCCAGCAGCTTAAACGGAGCCTACGAGCAGTACTTC. This chain connects TRBV5-8 to TRBJ2-7, with D unresolved. Trimming pared 2 bases from V and 2 bases from J, leaving 8 bases between. CDR1 is SGHTS, CDR2 YDEGEE, per germline. CDR3 length: 13 amino acids.

The chain combines TRBV6-5 with TRBJ2-1, with D possibly matching TRBD2 (6 bases). Between the trimmed V and J ends, which lost 0 bases and 2 bases, there was a span of 11 bases. From germline, CDR1 is MNHEY and CDR2 SVGAGI. The CDR3 length is 16 residues. The CDR3: CASSYSAGTAYNEQFF. The CDR3 DNA is TGTGCCAGCAGTTACTCGGCGGGAACGGCCTACAATGAGCAGTTCTTC.